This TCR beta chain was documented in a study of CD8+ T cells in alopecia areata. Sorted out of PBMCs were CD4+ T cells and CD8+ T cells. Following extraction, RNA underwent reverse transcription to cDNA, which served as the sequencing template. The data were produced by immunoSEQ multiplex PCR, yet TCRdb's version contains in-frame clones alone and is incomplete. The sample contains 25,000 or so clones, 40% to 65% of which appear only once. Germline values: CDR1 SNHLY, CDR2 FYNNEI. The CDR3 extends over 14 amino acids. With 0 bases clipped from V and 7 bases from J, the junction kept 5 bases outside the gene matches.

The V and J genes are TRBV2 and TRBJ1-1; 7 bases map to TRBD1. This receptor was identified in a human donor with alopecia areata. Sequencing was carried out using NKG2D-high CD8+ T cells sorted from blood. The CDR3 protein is CASSEAEDRVEAFF. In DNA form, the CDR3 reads TGTGCCAGCAGTGAAGCGGAAGACAGGGTTGAAGCTTTCTTT.